This TCR beta chain was observed in a study of shared clonotypes between healthy human individuals. Sequencing was performed on unsorted PBMC DNA using ten immunoSEQ deep assay plates. Here immunoSEQ multiplex PCR was the method, and the copy in TCRdb shows in-frame clones only, minus some. The sample yields some 470,000 clones, about 79% seen once. Germline assignment: CDR1 MNHNY and CDR2 SVGAGI (reference sequence). CDR3 length equals 13 residues. V lost 10 bases and J lost 5, with 15 bases in between. Sequenced sample: PBMCs. The chain joins TRBV6-6 to TRBJ1-5; D may be TRBD1 (5 bases). This clonotype originated in a middle-aged woman in good health. Some clones in this sample may be carry-over from other donors' samples. CDR3 protein: CATEAGLYQPQHF. CDR3 bases: TGTGCCACCGAGGCAGGGCTTTATCAGCCCCAGCATTTT.